The 15 T cell receptor beta chains given below trace back to one sample, sequenced in a study of post-analysis software for immune sequencing data. General study points: When patients were compared with controls, about 5 TRBV segments were more frequent, TRBV5-6, TRBV5-1 and TRBV20-1 among them.

No antigen has been identified for these receptors. Unique molecular identifiers were carried by the TCR beta cDNA libraries. TCRdb used MiXCR to reprocess the PCR reads, holding one entry per CDR3 protein. Among around 700,000 distinct CDR3 sequences, approximately 60% were seen once, and the ten largest hold over 9%. The sample was blood. The receptors originated from a girl between 2 and 10 years old with multiple sclerosis.

The sample holds a few counts of this clonotype. The V call is TRBV15, the J call TRBJ1-2; possibly TRBD1 for D (5 bases). V dropped 1 base and J dropped 7 bases, with 16 bases sitting between them. Germline V gene sequence: CDR1 LNHNV, CDR2 YYDKDF (reference sequence). The CDR3 sequence is 15 residues long. The CDR3 DNA follows: TGTGCCACCAGCAGAGTCCCCCAGGGAGGGTCTGGCTACACCTTC. It is translated as CATSRVPQGGSGYTF.

In its sample, this clonotype was seen many times. The V gene is TRBV5-1, the J gene TRBJ2-1; 7 positions match TRBD2. This CDR3 has 16 amino acids. Per the germline V gene, CDR1 is SGHRS and CDR2 is YFSETQ. The V and J ends lost 0 bases and 3 bases, in that order; junction bases with no gene match: 6. CDR3 DNA: TGCGCCAGCAGCTTGGGTGGGGCTAGCGGCTACAATGAGCAGTTCTTC. Its translation: CASSLGGASGYNEQFF. The full variable domain, rest sourced from reference TRBV5-1 and TRBJ2-1, is KAGVTQTPRYLIKTRGQQVTLSCSPISGHRSVSWYQQTPGQGLQFLFEYFSETQRNKGNFPGRFSGRQFSNSRSEMNVSTLELGDSALYLCASSLGGASGYNEQFFGPGTRLTVL.

V gene TRBV4-1 combines with J gene TRBJ1-4; D not certain. This CDR3 comprises 16 residues. CDR1 and CDR2 (germline): MGHRA, YSYEKL. V was clipped by 4 bases and J by 0 bases, with 12 bases between them. CDR3 loop: CASSPNGPPTNEKLFF. DNA for the CDR3: TGCGCCAGCAGCCCTAACGGACCGCCAACTAATGAAAAACTGTTTTTT.

The chain couples TRBV6-1 to TRBJ2-1, with D hard to call. The germline V and J ends were trimmed by 7 bases and 13 bases, with 32 bases remaining between them. Germline V lookup: CDR1 MNHNS, CDR2 SASEGT. The CDR3 has 17 amino acids. The CDR3 coding sequence is TGTGCCAGCACTCCCGCTCTGGGGTCCGGCCCCGCTCCTACCCAGTTCTTC. Translated, it gives CASTPALGSGPAPTQFF.

CDR3 loop: CASSPRRGGYQETQYF. The CDR3 bases are TGTGCCAGCAGCCCGCGTAGAGGGGGGTACCAAGAGACCCAGTACTTC. The chain is built from TRBV7-2 and TRBJ2-5, with D perhaps given as TRBD1 or TRBD2 (6 bases each). CDR3 length: 16 amino acids. Germline CDR1 reads SGHTA; CDR2 reads FQGNSA. V was clipped by 5 bases and J by 0 bases, with 16 bases between them.

Comment on this clonotype: The junction departs from germline at one end; a sequencing error may be responsible. The chain links TRBV29-1 to TRBJ2-6, with 7 bases lining up with TRBD1. Germline V gives CDR1 SQVTM, CDR2 ANQGSEA. The CDR3 covers 20 residues. The CDR3 loop reads CSVEARDSLPPTSGANVPTF. CDR3 bases: TGCAGCGTTGAAGCCCGGGACAGCCTACCACCAACATCTGGGGCCAACGTCCCGACTTTC.

This clonotype was observed a handful of times. The CDR3 here is CASSHSLPLSSYNEQFF. The CDR3 DNA reads as TGTGCCAGCAGTCATTCTCTCCCACTCAGCTCCTACAATGAGCAGTTCTTC. The V and J genes are TRBV12-3 or TRBV12-4 and TRBJ2-1; D is unclear. V lost 5 bases, J lost 0 bases, and 17 bases lay in between. The CDR3 loop spans 17 amino acids.

V usage is TRBV7-9 and J usage is TRBJ1-2; the match to TRBD1 covers 8 bases. The CDR3 contains 15 residues. Germline V gene sequence: CDR1 SEHNR, CDR2 FQNEAQ (reference sequence). After removal of 4 bases from V and 4 bases from J, the junction contained 8 bases not matched to a gene. CDR3 protein: CASSSDRGPSYGYTF. CDR3 nucleotides: TGTGCCAGCAGCTCCGACAGGGGCCCATCCTATGGCTACACCTTC.

The chain joins TRBV20-1 to TRBJ1-2, with D possibly being TRBD1 (5 bases). V was shortened by 0 bases and J by 8 bases, with 7 bases between the two germline ends. Germline loops: CDR1 DFQATT, CDR2 SNEGSKA (reference sequence). CDR3 length equals 11 residues. CDR3: CSARDPGGYTF. The CDR3 nucleotides are TGCAGTGCTAGAGATCCAGGGGGCTACACCTTC.

This sequence joins TRBV7-2 and TRBJ2-3; possibly TRBD2 for D (7 bases). The CDR3 length is 14 residues. Germline-derived CDR1 and CDR2 are SGHTA and FQGNSA. Trimming stripped 4 bases from V and 8 bases from J, with 16 bases between. CDR3 DNA: TGTGCCAGCAGCTCGAGAGGGGGGGCAGGTACGCAGTATTTT. This gives the protein CASSSRGGAGTQYF. The entire variable domain, with the rest obtained from reference TRBV7-2 and TRBJ2-3, is as follows: GAGVSQSPSNKVTEKGKDVELRCDPISGHTALYWYRQSLGQGLEFLIYFQGNSAPDKSGLPSDRFSAERTGGSVSTLTIQRTQQEDSAVYLCASSSRGGAGTQYFGPGTRLTVL.

The V gene is TRBV5-5, the J gene TRBJ1-2; maybe TRBD1 (5 bases). Germline CDR1 and CDR2: SGHKS and YYEKEE (reference sequence). CDR3 length: 15 amino acids. Trimming cost V 4 bases and J 2 bases, with 15 bases left between them. The CDR3 loop is CASSAMGGTNYGYTF. As DNA, the CDR3 is TGTGCCAGCAGCGCCATGGGGGGGACCAACTATGGCTACACCTTC.

This clonotype was seen only a few times. The chain combines TRBV5-1 with TRBJ2-7, with TRBD1 matching over 7 bases. The CDR3 extends over 17 amino acids. J lost 5 bases, V lost 4 bases, and 18 bases had no gene match. In germline, CDR1 is SGHRS, CDR2 YFSETQ. The CDR3 is CASSLVLLSGDSDEQYF. The CDR3 nucleotides are TGCGCCAGCAGCCTTGTACTCCTATCAGGGGACAGCGACGAGCAGTACTTC.

The chain employs TRBV5-1 and TRBJ2-1, with D unclear. From germline, CDR1 is SGHRS and CDR2 YFSETQ. The CDR3 has 13 residues. Trimming took off 6 bases at V and 6 bases at J, with 13 bases between the two ends. For the CDR3, the DNA is TGCGCCAGCATGGGATCCCTCGGCAATGAGCAGTTCTTC. It translates to CASMGSLGNEQFF.

The rearrangement uses TRBV10-3 and TRBJ2-5; TRBD1 aligns across 7 bases. The CDR3 contains 13 residues. V lost 6 bases and J lost 2; bases outside the gene matches: 3. Germline V lookup: CDR1 ENHRY, CDR2 SYGVKD. The chain's CDR3 is CAIRSRGQETQYF. The DNA of the CDR3 is TGTGCCATCAGATCCAGGGGGCAAGAGACCCAGTACTTC.

This CDR3 reads CSVILAGSYEQYF. CDR3 DNA: TGCAGCGTTATACTAGCAGGCTCCTACGAGCAGTACTTC. The chain links TRBV29-1 to TRBJ2-7; perhaps TRBD2 as D (6 bases). The ends were cut back, 5 bases at V and 0 bases at J, with 11 bases in the middle. CDR1 SQVTM and CDR2 ANQGSEA come from the germline V gene. The CDR3 length is 13 residues.